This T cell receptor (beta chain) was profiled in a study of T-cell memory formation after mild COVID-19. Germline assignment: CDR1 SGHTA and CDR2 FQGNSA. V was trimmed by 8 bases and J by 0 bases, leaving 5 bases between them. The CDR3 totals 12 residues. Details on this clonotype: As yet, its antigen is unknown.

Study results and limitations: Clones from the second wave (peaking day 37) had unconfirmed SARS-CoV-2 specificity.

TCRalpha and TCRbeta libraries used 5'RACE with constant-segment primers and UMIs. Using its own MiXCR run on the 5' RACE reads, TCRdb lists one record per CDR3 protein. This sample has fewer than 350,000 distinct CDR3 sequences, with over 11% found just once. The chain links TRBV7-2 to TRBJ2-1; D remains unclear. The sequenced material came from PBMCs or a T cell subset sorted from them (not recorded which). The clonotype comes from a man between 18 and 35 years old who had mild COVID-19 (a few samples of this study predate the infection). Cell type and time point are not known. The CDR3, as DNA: TGTGCCAGCCGGAGCTCCTACAATGAGCAGTTCTTC. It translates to CASRSSYNEQFF.